The next 25 T cell receptor beta chains were all read from a single sample in a study of CD4 T cells in relation to SARS-CoV-2 and coronaviruses. For these receptors, no antigen is known. Profiling relied on immunoSEQ multiplex PCR, and the TCRdb table lists in-frame clones only, not all of them. The sample contains about 12,000 clones, 65% to 70% of which appear only once. Unexposed donor CD4+ T cells date from 2011-2018, before the COVID-19 pandemic. After about ten days of culture, CD4+ T cells were isolated. Input material: CD4+ T cells from PBMCs, cultured in vitro. These receptors were collected from a human donor in good health.

A few counts support this clone. The chain employs TRBV5-1 and TRBJ1-5; possible D gene TRBD1, 5 bases. From germline, CDR1 is SGHRS and CDR2 YFSETQ. V lost 0 bases and J lost 11, with 12 bases in between. The CDR3 has 13 residues. The CDR3 protein is CASSLVPEGAQHF. The CDR3 DNA reads TGCGCCAGCAGCTTGGTACCGGAAGGGGCCCAGCATTTT.

CDR3 amino acids: CSVVVPQETQYF. The CDR3 nucleotides read TGCAGCGTGGTGGTGCCCCAAGAGACCCAGTACTTC. This chain uses TRBV29-1 with TRBJ2-5; no clear D. Trimming took 6 bases from V and 1 from J, leaving 9 bases between them. There are 12 residues in the CDR3. Per germline, CDR1 SQVTM and CDR2 ANQGSEA.

V gene TRBV5-4 combines with J gene TRBJ1-4; D might be TRBD1 (5 bases). The germline CDR1 and CDR2 sequences are SGHNT and YYREEE (reference sequence). V was clipped by 1 base and J by 0 bases, with 7 bases between them. This CDR3 is built from 15 residues. CDR3 nucleotide sequence: TGTGCCAGCAGCTTGATGGGGGCAACTAATGAAAAACTGTTTTTT. Translating it yields CASSLMGATNEKLFF.

This chain connects TRBV18 to TRBJ2-1; 9 nucleotides match TRBD1. V lost 4 bases and J lost 6; bases outside the gene matches: 10. Germline values: CDR1 KGHSH, CDR2 LQKENI. This CDR3 is 16 amino acids long. For the CDR3, the DNA is TGTGCCAGCTCACAAACCACGGGACAGGGATCCAATGAGCAGTTCTTC. The encoded protein is CASSQTTGQGSNEQFF.

The gene calls are TRBV19 and TRBJ2-7, with a possible D match to TRBD2 (6 bases). Per the germline V gene, CDR1 is LNHDA and CDR2 is SQIVND (reference sequence). The CDR3 is 16 amino acids. With 3 bases removed from V and 0 bases from J, the gap between germline ends came to 15 bases. CDR3 coding DNA: TGTGCCAGTAGTATCGAGACAAGGCGGGGCTCCTACGAGCAGTACTTC. This translates into CASSIETRRGSYEQYF.

This clone occurred a few times. The chain combines TRBV5-6 with TRBJ1-3; D unresolved. This CDR3 contains 14 residues. Germline-derived CDR1 and CDR2 are SGHDT and YYEEEE. The ends were cut back, 3 bases at V and 1 base at J, with 8 bases in the middle. CDR3 nucleotide sequence: TGTGCCAGCAGCTACGGCACTTCTGGAAACACCATATATTTT. Amino acids: CASSYGTSGNTIYF. Filled out from reference TRBV5-6 and TRBJ1-3, the complete variable domain reads DAGVTQSPTHLIKTRGQQVTLRCSPKSGHDTVSWYQQALGQGPQFIFQYYEEEERQRGNFPDRFSGHQFPNYSSELNVNALLLGDSALYLCASSYGTSGNTIYFGEGSWLTVV.

The V and J genes are TRBV19 and TRBJ2-7; TRBD2 might be the D (6 bases). Germline loops: CDR1 LNHDA, CDR2 SQIVND (reference sequence). V was cut by 5 bases and J by 6 bases, with 11 bases left in between. The CDR3 is 12 residues long. CDR3 sequence: CASSRSGVEQYF. In DNA form, the CDR3 reads TGTGCCAGTAGTCGCTCGGGGGTCGAGCAGTACTTC.

The V gene is TRBV11-2, the J gene TRBJ1-1; unclear D gene. The CDR3 consists of 14 residues. V lost 1 base, J lost 2 bases, and 8 bases lay in between. CDR1 and CDR2 from the germline V gene are SGHAT and FQNNGV. CDR3 bases: TGTGCCAGCAGCTTAGTTGCCTTAAACACTGAAGCTTTCTTT. It translates to CASSLVALNTEAFF.

V is TRBV12-3 or TRBV12-4 and J is TRBJ2-6; D is undetermined. Trimming pared 3 bases from V and 2 bases from J, leaving 2 bases between. The CDR3 is 13 amino acids. CDR3 sequence: CASSLAGANVLTF. Here the CDR3 DNA reads TGTGCCAGCAGTTTGGCTGGGGCCAACGTCCTGACTTTC.

This clone has a handful of counts. V and J are TRBV5-1 and TRBJ2-2; D not resolved. Germline-derived CDR1 and CDR2 are SGHRS and YFSETQ. The CDR3 has 16 residues. V dropped 0 bases and J dropped 4 bases, with 13 bases sitting between them. In DNA form, the CDR3 reads TGCGCCAGCAGCTTGGGTGGCAGAGCCTTCACCGGGGAGCTGTTTTTT. This gives the protein CASSLGGRAFTGELFF.

This clone has just a few counts. J is TRBJ1-6 and V is TRBV2; perhaps TRBD1 as D (6 bases). V shed 3 bases and J shed 10 bases, with 13 bases lying between them. Per germline, CDR1 SNHLY and CDR2 FYNNEI. The length of the CDR3 is 14 residues. The CDR3 region is CASSEARGGSPLHF. In nucleotides, the CDR3 is TGTGCCAGCAGTGAGGCCAGGGGCGGCTCACCCCTCCACTTT.

The genes are TRBV19 and TRBJ2-3; D remains ambiguous. Germline-derived CDR1 and CDR2 are LNHDA and SQIVND (reference sequence). Trimming took off 5 bases at V and 5 bases at J, with 11 bases between the two ends. The CDR3 is 13 residues long. CDR3 in amino acids: CASSPPDRDTQYF. CDR3 DNA sequence: TGTGCCAGTAGTCCACCGGACCGAGATACGCAGTATTTT.

The chain uses TRBV4-1 and TRBJ1-5; the D is unclear. Between the trimmed V and J ends, which lost 0 bases and 3 bases, there was a span of 3 bases. The CDR3 sequence is 13 residues long. Germline V gene sequence: CDR1 MGHRA, CDR2 YSYEKL. The CDR3 bases are TGCGCCAGCAGCCAAGAGGTCAATCAGCCCCAGCATTTT. It translates to CASSQEVNQPQHF.

This clone was detected a few times. The chain combines TRBV27 with TRBJ2-7; 9 positions agree with TRBD2. Germline trimming cut 6 bases from V and 2 bases from J; bases unmatched to any gene: 14. The CDR3 consists of 17 residues. Germline V lookup: CDR1 MNHEY, CDR2 SMNVEV (reference sequence). CDR3: CASSDQTGVAGAYEQYF. The CDR3 DNA reads as TGTGCCAGCAGCGACCAAACCGGGGTAGCGGGGGCCTACGAGCAGTACTTC.

This clone was found a few times. The rearrangement joins TRBV20-1 to TRBJ1-5; D is ambiguous. CDR1 DFQATT and CDR2 SNEGSKA come from the germline V gene (reference sequence). Trimming shortened V by 3 bases and J by 2 bases, and 11 bases separated the two germline ends. This CDR3 contains 14 residues. The CDR3 DNA reads as TGCAGTGCTAGTGCGGGAATTGGCAATCAGCCCCAGCATTTT. As protein: CSASAGIGNQPQHF.

This clone was observed a few times. The chain links TRBV6-1 to TRBJ2-1, with TRBD2 matching 8 bases. V trimming: 2 bases; J trimming: 7 bases; junction bases outside the gene matches: 7. This CDR3 spans 15 amino acids. In germline, CDR1 is MNHNS, CDR2 SASEGT. This CDR3 reads CASSENSGGPNEQFF. DNA of the CDR3: TGTGCCAGCAGTGAAAACTCGGGAGGGCCGAATGAGCAGTTCTTC.

The V and J genes are TRBV7-9 and TRBJ2-3, with TRBD1 as a possible D gene (5 bases). The CDR3 has 15 residues. CDR1 is SEHNR, CDR2 FQNEAQ, per germline (reference sequence). The ends were cut back, 5 bases at V and 4 bases at J, with 16 bases in the middle. The chain's CDR3 is CASSPQGGAADTQYF. CDR3 sequence (DNA): TGTGCCAGCAGCCCTCAAGGTGGGGCCGCAGATACGCAGTATTTT. The full variable domain, its missing parts supplied by reference TRBV7-9 and TRBJ2-3, is DTGVSQNPRHKITKRGQNVTFRCDPISEHNRLYWYRQTLGQGPEFLTYFQNEAQLEKSRLLSDRFSAERPKGSFSTLEIQRTEQGDSAMYLCASSPQGGAADTQYFGPGTRLTVL.

The chain joins TRBV18 to TRBJ2-2, with D possibly called TRBD1 or TRBD2 (5 bases each). The CDR3 sequence is 16 residues long. Germline CDR1 is KGHSH and CDR2 is LQKENI. Trimming cost V 4 bases and J 4 bases, with 16 bases left between them. In nucleotides, the CDR3 is TGTGCCAGCTCACAAGGGACCGCTCGAGTCACCGGGGAGCTGTTTTTT. Amino acids: CASSQGTARVTGELFF.

The rearrangement uses TRBV5-1 and TRBJ2-5; TRBD1 matches 7 bases. The CDR3 length is 16 residues. Unmatched junction bases numbered 10, after V lost 1 base and J lost 4 bases. Germline CDR1 and CDR2: SGHRS and YFSETQ. CDR3 region: CASSLLARGSGETQYF. The CDR3 DNA reads TGCGCCAGCAGCTTGTTGGCCAGGGGGAGCGGAGAGACCCAGTACTTC.

This chain uses TRBV28 with TRBJ2-7; 8 positions match TRBD2. Germline CDR1 is MDHEN and CDR2 is SYDVKM. This CDR3 contains 14 residues. The junction had 5 bases not matched to a gene; V was cut back by 6 bases and J by 1 base. DNA of the CDR3: TGTGCCAGCAGCCCTGGGACTAGATCCTACGAGCAGTACTTC. The encoded protein is CASSPGTRSYEQYF.

This clone was recorded only once. The chain is built from TRBV19 and TRBJ2-3, with 8 bases identical to TRBD1. Germline assignment: CDR1 LNHDA and CDR2 SQIVND (reference sequence). The junction had 5 bases not matched to a gene; V was cut back by 4 bases and J by 2 bases. The CDR3 contains 15 residues. The CDR3 is CASSTRQGTTDTQYF. The CDR3 nucleotides read TGTGCCAGTAGTACCCGACAGGGGACCACAGATACGCAGTATTTT. The variable domain in full, with the rest retrieved from reference TRBV19 and TRBJ2-3, is DGGITQSPKYLFRKEGQNVTLSCEQNLNHDAMYWYRQDPGQGLRLIYYSQIVNDFQKGDIAEGYSVSREKKESFPLTVTSAQKNPTAFYLCASSTRQGTTDTQYFGPGTRLTVL.

J is TRBJ2-2 and V is TRBV6-4, with D possibly being TRBD1 or TRBD2 (6 bases each). Germline CDR1 MRHNA, CDR2 SNTAGT. With 5 bases removed from V and 4 bases from J, the gap between germline ends came to 14 bases. This CDR3 contains 15 residues. The CDR3 DNA reads TGTGCCAGCAGTAATGGGGGGCCGTCCACCGGGGAGCTGTTTTTT. Translated, it gives CASSNGGPSTGELFF.

V is TRBV19 and J is TRBJ2-5; D unresolved. Between the trimmed V and J ends, which lost 5 bases and 3 bases, there was a span of 7 bases. The CDR3 is 12 amino acids. Per germline, CDR1 LNHDA and CDR2 SQIVND (reference sequence). DNA of the CDR3: TGTGCCAGTAGTGCGTCCAAAGAGACCCAGTACTTC. This encodes CASSASKETQYF.

The CDR3 DNA reads TGTGCCAGCAGTTTATGGGAGGGCACTGAAGCTTTCTTT. It codes for CASSLWEGTEAFF. The V gene is TRBV28, the J gene TRBJ1-1; D is ambiguous. This CDR3 has 13 amino acids. Trimming removed 0 bases at V and 4 bases at J, with 6 bases between. Germline V gene sequence: CDR1 MDHEN, CDR2 SYDVKM. The entire variable domain, with the rest obtained from reference TRBV28 and TRBJ1-1, is as follows: DVKVTQSSRYLVKRTGEKVFLECVQDMDHENMFWYRQDPGLGLRLIYFSYDVKMKEKGDIPEGYSVSREKKERFSLILESASTNQTSMYLCASSLWEGTEAFFGQGTRLTVV.

This chain links TRBV5-5 with TRBJ1-5; TRBD1 aligns across 8 bases. Germline V gene sequence: CDR1 SGHKS, CDR2 YYEKEE (reference sequence). J was trimmed by 2 bases and V by 4 bases; bases with no gene match: 8. The CDR3 consists of 16 residues. CDR3 sequence reads: CASSPGDRMGNQPQHF. DNA of the CDR3: TGTGCCAGCAGCCCGGGGGACAGGATGGGCAATCAGCCCCAGCATTTT.